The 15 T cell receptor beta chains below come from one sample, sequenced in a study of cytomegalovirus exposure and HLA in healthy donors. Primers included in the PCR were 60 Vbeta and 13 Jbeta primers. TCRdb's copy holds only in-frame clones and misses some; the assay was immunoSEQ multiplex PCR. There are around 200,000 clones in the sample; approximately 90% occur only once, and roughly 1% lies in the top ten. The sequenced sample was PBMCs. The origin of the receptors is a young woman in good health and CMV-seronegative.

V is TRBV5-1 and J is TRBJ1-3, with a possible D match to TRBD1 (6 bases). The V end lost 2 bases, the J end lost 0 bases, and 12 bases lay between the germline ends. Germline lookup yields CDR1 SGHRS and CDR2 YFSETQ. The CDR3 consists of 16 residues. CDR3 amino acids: CASSFAGTSSGNTIYF. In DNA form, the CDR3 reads TGCGCCAGCAGCTTCGCCGGGACAAGCTCTGGAAACACCATATATTTT.

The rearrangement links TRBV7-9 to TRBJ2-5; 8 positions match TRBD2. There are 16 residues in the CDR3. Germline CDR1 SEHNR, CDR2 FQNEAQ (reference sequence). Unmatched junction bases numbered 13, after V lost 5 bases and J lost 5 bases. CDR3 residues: CASSLGLATFVETQYF. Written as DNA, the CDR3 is TGTGCCAGCAGCCTCGGACTAGCTACCTTCGTGGAGACCCAGTACTTC.

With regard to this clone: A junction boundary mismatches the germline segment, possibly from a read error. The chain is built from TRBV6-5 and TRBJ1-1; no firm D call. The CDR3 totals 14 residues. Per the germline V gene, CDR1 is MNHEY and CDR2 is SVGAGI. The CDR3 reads CAGSYSTAGSEAFF. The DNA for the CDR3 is TGTGCCGGCAGTTACTCGACGGCCGGGTCCGAAGCTTTCTTT.

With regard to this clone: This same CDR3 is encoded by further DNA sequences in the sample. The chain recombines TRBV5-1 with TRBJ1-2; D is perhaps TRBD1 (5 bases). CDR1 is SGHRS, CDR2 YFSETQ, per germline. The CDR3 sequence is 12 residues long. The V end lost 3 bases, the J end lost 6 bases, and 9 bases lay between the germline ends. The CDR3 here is CASSYAGDGYTF. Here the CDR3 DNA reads TGCGCCAGCAGCTACGCGGGGGATGGCTACACCTTC.

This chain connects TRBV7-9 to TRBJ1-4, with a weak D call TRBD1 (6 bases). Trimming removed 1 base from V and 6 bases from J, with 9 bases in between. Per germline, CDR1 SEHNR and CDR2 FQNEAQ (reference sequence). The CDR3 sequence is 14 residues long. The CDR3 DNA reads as TGTGCCAGCAGCTTAGTACAGGGCCATGAAAAACTGTTTTTT. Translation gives CASSLVQGHEKLFF.

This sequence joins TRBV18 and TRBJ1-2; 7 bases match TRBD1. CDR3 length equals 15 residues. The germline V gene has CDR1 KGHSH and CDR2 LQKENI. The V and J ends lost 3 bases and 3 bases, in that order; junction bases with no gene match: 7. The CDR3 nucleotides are TGTGCCAGCTCACCGACAGGGACCGAGGACTATGGCTACACCTTC. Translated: CASSPTGTEDYGYTF.

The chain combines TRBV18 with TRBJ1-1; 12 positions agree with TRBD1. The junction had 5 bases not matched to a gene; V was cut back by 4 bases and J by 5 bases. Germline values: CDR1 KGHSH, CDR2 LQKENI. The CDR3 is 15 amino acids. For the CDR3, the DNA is TGTGCCAGCTCACTGGGACAGGGGGCGCGAACTGAAGCTTTCTTT. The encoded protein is CASSLGQGARTEAFF.

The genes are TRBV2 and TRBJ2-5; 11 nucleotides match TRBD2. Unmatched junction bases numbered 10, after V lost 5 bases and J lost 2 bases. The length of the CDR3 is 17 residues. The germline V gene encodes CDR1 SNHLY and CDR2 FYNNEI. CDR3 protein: CASSNTETSGEQETQYF. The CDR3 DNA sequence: TGTGCCAGCAGTAACACCGAGACTAGCGGGGAACAAGAGACCCAGTACTTC.

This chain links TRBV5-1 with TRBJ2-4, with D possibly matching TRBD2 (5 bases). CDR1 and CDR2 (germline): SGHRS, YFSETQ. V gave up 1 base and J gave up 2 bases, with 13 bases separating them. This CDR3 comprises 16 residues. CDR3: CASSLIGEMPKNIQYF. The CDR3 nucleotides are TGCGCCAGCAGCTTGATCGGGGAAATGCCCAAAAACATTCAGTACTTC.

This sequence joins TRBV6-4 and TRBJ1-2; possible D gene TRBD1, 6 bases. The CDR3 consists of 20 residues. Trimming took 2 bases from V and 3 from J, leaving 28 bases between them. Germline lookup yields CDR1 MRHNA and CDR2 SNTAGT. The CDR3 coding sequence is TGTGCCAGCAGTGACACAATGTCCATCGGCAGGGGAGGGGGTTACTATGGCTACACCTTC. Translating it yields CASSDTMSIGRGGGYYGYTF.

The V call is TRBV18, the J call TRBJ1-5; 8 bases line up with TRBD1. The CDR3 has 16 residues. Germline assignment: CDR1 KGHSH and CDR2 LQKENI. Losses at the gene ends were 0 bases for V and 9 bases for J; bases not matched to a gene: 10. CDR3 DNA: TGTGCCAGCTCACCACCGGGGACAGGAGCCGGACGGCCCCAGCATTTT. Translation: CASSPPGTGAGRPQHF.

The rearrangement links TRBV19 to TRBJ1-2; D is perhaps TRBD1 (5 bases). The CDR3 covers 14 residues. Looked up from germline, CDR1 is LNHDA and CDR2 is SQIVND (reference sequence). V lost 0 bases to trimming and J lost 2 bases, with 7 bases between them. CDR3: CASSIERTNYGYTF. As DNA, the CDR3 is TGTGCCAGTAGTATAGAGAGGACAAACTATGGCTACACCTTC.

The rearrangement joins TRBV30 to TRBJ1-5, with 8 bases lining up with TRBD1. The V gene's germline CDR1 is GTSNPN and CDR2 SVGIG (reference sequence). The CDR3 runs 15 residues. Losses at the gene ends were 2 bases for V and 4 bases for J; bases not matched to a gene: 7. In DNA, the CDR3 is TGTGCCTGGAGTCCCGGGACAGGAGAAAATCAGCCCCAGCATTTT. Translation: CAWSPGTGENQPQHF.

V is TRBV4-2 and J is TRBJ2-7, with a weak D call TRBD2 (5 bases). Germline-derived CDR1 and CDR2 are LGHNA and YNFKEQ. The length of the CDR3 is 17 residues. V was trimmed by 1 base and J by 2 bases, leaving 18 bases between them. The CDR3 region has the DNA TGTGCCAGCAGCCAAGTTAGATTCGCGGGCTCACCCTACGAGCAGTACTTC. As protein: CASSQVRFAGSPYEQYF.

DNA of the CDR3: TGTGCCAGCAGTTTTTTAGGGGATAGCAATCAGCCCCAGCATTTT. This gives the protein CASSFLGDSNQPQHF. The chain uses TRBV27 and TRBJ1-5; D is perhaps TRBD1 (5 bases). The V and J ends lost 3 bases and 0 bases respectively, with 9 bases between them. The germline CDR1 and CDR2 sequences are MNHEY and SMNVEV (reference sequence). This CDR3 comprises 15 residues.